This T cell receptor beta chain came from a study of cytomegalovirus exposure and HLA in healthy donors. Findings and caveats of the study: In vitro assays verified that three CMV-associated chains recognized CMV antigens specifically. TCR beta sequences reportedly predicted the HLA-A and HLA-B alleles of most subjects accurately.

Trimming at V came to 2 bases and at J to 1 base, leaving 4 bases not matched to a gene. The CDR3 length is 17 residues. Germline CDR1 reads GTSNPN; CDR2 reads SVGIG (reference sequence). PCR was performed using 60 Vbeta and 13 Jbeta primers. The table came from immunoSEQ multiplex PCR; TCRdb's copy has only in-frame clones and leaves some out. The table lists about 220,000 clones, about 80% of them singletons. Concerning this clone itself: Its target is unknown.

The sequenced material came from PBMCs. The clonotype comes from a male donor in good health and CMV-seronegative. V is TRBV30 and J is TRBJ2-2, with 13 bases that match TRBD2. In DNA form, the CDR3 reads TGTGCCTGGAGTCGTACTAGCGGGGGGGTGAACACCGGGGAGCTGTTTTTT. Amino acids: CAWSRTSGGVNTGELFF.